This T cell receptor beta chain was identified during a study of cytomegalovirus exposure and HLA in healthy donors. Use of 60 Vbeta and 13 Jbeta primers characterized the PCR. The data were produced by immunoSEQ multiplex PCR, yet TCRdb's version contains in-frame clones alone and is incomplete. This sample contains approximately 140,000 clones. Germline CDR1 reads ENHRY; CDR2 reads SYGVKD. V dropped 3 bases and J dropped 4 bases, with 13 bases sitting between them. The length of the CDR3 is 15 residues. This TCR was sampled from a woman aged 18 to 35 in good health and CMV-seronegative. The chain couples TRBV10-3 to TRBJ1-5; D not certain. Sample: PBMCs. The CDR3 DNA reads as TGTGCCATCAGTGACTTGGGAGGTAGGAATCAGCCCCAGCATTTT. Translating gives CAISDLGGRNQPQHF.